The next 13 T cell receptor beta chains were all read from a single sample in a study of identical twins. One entry per CDR3 protein, called by TCRdb with MiXCR from the 5' RACE reads. The profile shows approximately 620,000 distinct CDR3 sequences, 8.5% to 9.5% of them singletons. The sample was also linked to a second study, of yellow fever vaccine responses in identical twins.

The sample was PBMCs. All receptors come from a woman between 18 and 30 years old in good health.

This clonotype was seen more than once but under ten times. The chain has TRBV20-1 and TRBJ1-1; 8 positions match TRBD1. Germline V gene data show CDR1 as DFQATT and CDR2 as SNEGSKA (reference sequence). This CDR3 is built from 12 residues. Unmatched junction bases numbered 7, after V lost 6 bases and J lost 7 bases. CDR3 region: CSASAQGVEAFF. CDR3 coding DNA: TGCAGTGCATCGGCACAGGGGGTTGAAGCTTTCTTT.

In the case of this clonotype: A read error is possible here, since a much larger clone lies one base away. The chain has TRBV28 and TRBJ2-5; a weak D match, TRBD1 (8 bases). This CDR3 comprises 14 residues. Germline-derived CDR1 and CDR2 are MDHEN and SYDVKM. The CDR3 coding sequence is TGTGTCAGCAGTTCCGGACAGGGAGGGGAGACCCAGTACTTC. This codes for CVSSSGQGGETQYF.

The genes are TRBV20-1 and TRBJ2-1; D remains ambiguous. The CDR3 contains 11 residues. Germline lookup yields CDR1 DFQATT and CDR2 SNEGSKA (reference sequence). Trimming removed 4 bases from V and 6 bases from J, with 7 bases in between. The chain's CDR3 is CSAKEGNEQFF. The CDR3 coding sequence is TGCAGTGCTAAGGAAGGCAATGAGCAGTTCTTC.

This clonotype was detected a few times. This chain links TRBV29-1 with TRBJ2-3; no reliable D call. The CDR3 sequence is 12 residues long. The germline V gene encodes CDR1 SQVTM and CDR2 ANQGSEA. Trimming removed 7 bases from V and 2 bases from J, with 10 bases in between. This CDR3 is CSGHRITDTQYF. The DNA for the CDR3 is TGCAGCGGACACCGGATCACAGATACGCAGTATTTT.

This clonotype was observed a handful of times. The chain couples TRBV19 to TRBJ2-2; D not certain. The V end lost 1 base, the J end lost 6 bases, and 9 bases lay between the germline ends. The CDR3 loop spans 14 amino acids. CDR1 and CDR2 (germline): LNHDA, SQIVND (reference sequence). Written as DNA, the CDR3 is TGTGCCAGTAGTATAGTTGGCTCTCCCGGGGAGCTGTTTTTT. As protein: CASSIVGSPGELFF.

This rearrangement joins TRBV6-5 to TRBJ1-3; D not certain. The V end lost 2 bases, the J end lost 3 bases, and 11 bases lay between the germline ends. Germline values: CDR1 MNHEY, CDR2 SVGAGI. The CDR3 length is 15 residues. CDR3: CASSYTGLLGNTIYF. CDR3 DNA sequence: TGTGCCAGCAGTTACACGGGCTTACTTGGAAACACCATATATTTT.

This clonotype was counted between two and nine times. The rearrangement links TRBV25-1 to TRBJ2-3; D ambiguous. The germline V and J ends were trimmed by 0 bases and 6 bases, with 10 bases remaining between them. CDR3 size: 14 residues. Per germline, CDR1 MGHDK and CDR2 SYGVNS. The CDR3 DNA follows: TGTGCCAGCAGTGAATATCGGTCAGCCGATACGCAGTATTTT. Encoded protein: CASSEYRSADTQYF.

This clonotype was recorded a few times. The J gene is TRBJ2-7, the V gene TRBV28; no clear D gene. Trimming pared 6 bases from V and 1 base from J, leaving 19 bases between. CDR1 and CDR2 (germline): MDHEN, SYDVKM. This CDR3 is 16 amino acids long. DNA of the CDR3: TGTGCCAGCAGCTCAAAAAGGATCACGGATTCCTACGAGCAGTACTTC. Protein sequence: CASSSKRITDSYEQYF.

This clonotype was seen repeatedly, ten times or more. This chain joins TRBV9 and TRBJ1-3; D is unclear. Trimming took 0 bases from V and 2 from J, leaving 21 bases between them. CDR1 and CDR2 (germline): SGDLS, YYNGEE. The CDR3 covers 19 residues. CDR3 amino acids: CASSVVAGSGASPGNTIYF. As DNA, the CDR3 is TGTGCCAGCAGCGTAGTCGCGGGGTCGGGCGCCTCACCTGGAAACACCATATATTTT.

Only a few counts were recorded for this clonotype. The rearrangement joins TRBV3-1 to TRBJ2-1; 11 positions agree with TRBD2. Trimming cost V 1 base and J 5 bases; bases outside gene matches: 16. The germline gives CDR1 LGHDT, CDR2 YNNKEL (reference sequence). The length of the CDR3 is 20 residues. CDR3 amino acids: CASSQVTALAGENRHNEQFF. CDR3 DNA sequence: TGTGCCAGCAGCCAAGTGACGGCACTAGCGGGGGAAAATCGACACAATGAGCAGTTCTTC.

This clonotype was counted only a few times. The chain recombines TRBV20-1 with TRBJ2-7, with 8 bases fitting TRBD2. Germline CDR1 and CDR2: DFQATT and SNEGSKA (reference sequence). After removal of 1 base from V and 6 bases from J, the junction contained 14 bases not matched to a gene. CDR3 length: 16 amino acids. CDR3 DNA sequence: TGCAGTGCTAGAGTCTCCGGGGGGGGCTCCCGTGGCGAGCAGTACTTC. Amino acids: CSARVSGGGSRGEQYF.

This clonotype was recorded at least ten times. The J gene is TRBJ2-1, the V gene TRBV11-2; 13 bases fit TRBD2. The germline V gene has CDR1 SGHAT and CDR2 FQNNGV. V trimming: 5 bases; J trimming: 8 bases; junction bases outside the gene matches: 15. The CDR3 length is 18 residues. CDR3 in DNA: TGTGCCAGCAGCCCTACAAGACCGGGACTAGCGGGGTGGCATGAGCAGTTCTTC. This codes for CASSPTRPGLAGWHEQFF.

This clonotype was seen ten or more times. The rearrangement joins TRBV28 to TRBJ2-7; D remains ambiguous. Germline lookup yields CDR1 MDHEN and CDR2 SYDVKM. Trimming cost V 4 bases and J 2 bases, with 6 bases left between them. The CDR3 covers 12 residues. The CDR3 reads CASSSRTYEQYF. The CDR3 region has the DNA TGTGCCAGCAGTTCAAGAACCTACGAGCAGTACTTC.